The entry below describes one T cell receptor (beta chain). The source of the sample is a study of tumour-infiltrating T cells in Burkitt lymphoma. Study details: Productive clonality predicted overall and progression-free survival.

Deletions cut 3 bases from V and 4 bases from J, with 16 bases between. Germline V gene data show CDR1 as KGHSH and CDR2 as LQKENI. The CDR3 extends over 15 amino acids. This table comes from immunoSEQ multiplex PCR, and its TCRdb copy is limited to in-frame clones, with some not included. The profile shows about 800 clones, 70% to 85% of them singletons. The sequence was obtained from a human donor with diffuse large B-cell lymphoma. Some clones in this sample may be carry-over from other donors' samples. The specimen was tumor tissue. The V and J genes are TRBV18 and TRBJ2-7; D possibly corresponds to TRBD1 (7 bases). The DNA for the CDR3 is TGTGCCAGCTCACCGGTAGCGGTGGACAGGTACGAGCAGTACTTC. This translates into CASSPVAVDRYEQYF.